The 14 T cell receptor beta chains presented below share a single source sample, sequenced in a study of spatial heterogeneity in lung cancer. TCRdb itself ran the 5' RACE reads through MiXCR, one entry per CDR3 protein. The sample lists 48,000 or so distinct CDR3 sequences; around 5.2% were seen once. Time point noted: sample taken at primary tumor resection. Sequencing of whole RNA from tumor, nontumor lung or frozen PBMC involved no sorting. Sequenced here: PBMCs, sampled at surgery. These receptors all come from a male donor with early-stage non-small cell lung cancer.

This clonotype was observed at least ten times. This chain joins TRBV6-2 or TRBV6-3 and TRBJ2-1; 7 bases fit TRBD2. CDR3 length equals 15 residues. Germline V CDR1 and CDR2: MNHEY, SVGEGT. Trimming at V came to 4 bases and at J to 2 bases, leaving 5 bases not matched to a gene. In nucleotides, the CDR3 is TGTGCCAGCAGTTCCACTAGCGCTCCCTACAATGAGCAGTTCTTC. Its protein is CASSSTSAPYNEQFF.

This clonotype was recorded at least ten times. This chain joins TRBV20-1 and TRBJ2-7; perhaps TRBD1 as D (6 bases). Germline V gene sequence: CDR1 DFQATT, CDR2 SNEGSKA (reference sequence). V lost 8 bases, J lost 2 bases, and 16 bases lay in between. The CDR3 totals 13 residues. This CDR3 is CSLPGDGTYEQYF. CDR3 coding DNA: TGCAGTTTACCAGGGGACGGCACCTACGAGCAGTACTTC.

The sample holds many counts of this clonotype. The chain uses TRBV6-2 or TRBV6-3 and TRBJ2-2; D might be TRBD1 (5 bases). The length of the CDR3 is 14 residues. The V end was cut by 8 bases, the J end by 3 bases, with 13 bases between. Looked up from germline, CDR1 is MNHEY and CDR2 is SVGEGT. The CDR3 nucleotides read TGTGCCAGCCGAAGGGGCGGTGACACCGGGGAGCTGTTTTTT. Its translation: CASRRGGDTGELFF.

This clonotype was detected ten times or more. The V gene is TRBV5-6, the J gene TRBJ2-3; D unresolved. V shed 1 base and J shed 6 bases, with 18 bases lying between them. The CDR3 totals 16 residues. Germline V CDR1 and CDR2: SGHDT, YYEEEE. The CDR3: CASSLWLGTLTDTQYF. CDR3 bases: TGTGCCAGCAGCTTGTGGTTGGGCACCCTCACGGATACGCAGTATTTT. The full variable domain, rest sourced from reference TRBV5-6 and TRBJ2-3, is DAGVTQSPTHLIKTRGQQVTLRCSPKSGHDTVSWYQQALGQGPQFIFQYYEEEERQRGNFPDRFSGHQFPNYSSELNVNALLLGDSALYLCASSLWLGTLTDTQYFGPGTRLTVL.

This clonotype has ten or more counts. V gene TRBV7-9 combines with J gene TRBJ1-1; 7 nucleotides align to TRBD1. The V segment lost 2 bases and the J segment 1 base; nucleotides outside the gene matches: 1. This CDR3 region has 14 residues. CDR1 SEHNR and CDR2 FQNEAQ come from the germline V gene (reference sequence). In DNA, the CDR3 is TGTGCCAGCAGCTTAACAGGGGCGAACACTGAAGCTTTCTTT. The encoded protein is CASSLTGANTEAFF.

The table lists this clonotype with many counts. This sequence joins TRBV7-9 and TRBJ1-2; 7 bases line up with TRBD1. Germline lookup yields CDR1 SEHNR and CDR2 FQNEAQ (reference sequence). This CDR3 is 19 amino acids long. With V trimmed by 5 bases and J by 1 base, 19 bases remained unmatched. This CDR3 reads CASSTKPGTVSFFNYGYTF. In DNA, the CDR3 is TGTGCCAGCAGCACTAAACCCGGGACAGTCTCCTTCTTTAACTATGGCTACACCTTC.

This clonotype has at least ten counts. This sequence joins TRBV7-9 and TRBJ2-1, with TRBD1 matching over 10 bases. Trimming took 1 base from V and 8 from J; bases not matched to a gene: 8. The germline V gene encodes CDR1 SEHNR and CDR2 FQNEAQ (reference sequence). This CDR3 is built from 16 residues. DNA for the CDR3: TGTGCCAGCAGCTTAGTAGGGACAGGGGTGTTGGATGAGCAGTTCTTC. It specifies CASSLVGTGVLDEQFF.

In its sample, this clonotype was seen many times. V is TRBV6-5 and J is TRBJ1-2; D is possibly TRBD1 (5 bases). The CDR3 has 17 amino acids. Trimming removed 10 bases at V and 4 bases at J, with 28 bases between. The germline V gene encodes CDR1 MNHEY and CDR2 SVGAGI. The chain's CDR3 is CATALQGGRAGSYGYTF. DNA of the CDR3: TGTGCCACTGCACTTCAAGGCGGCAGGGCAGGCAGCTATGGCTACACCTTC.

This clonotype was counted many times. The rearrangement uses TRBV7-6 and TRBJ2-3; D ambiguous. The CDR3 spans 13 residues. Trimming pared 1 base from V and 8 bases from J, leaving 10 bases between. Germline CDR1 SGHVS, CDR2 FNYEAQ. The CDR3 here is CASSLELAGTQYF. CDR3 bases: TGTGCCAGCAGCTTAGAGCTCGCAGGTACGCAGTATTTT.

This clonotype appeared many times. This rearrangement joins TRBV10-3 to TRBJ2-3, with 10 bases fitting TRBD2. The germline CDR1 and CDR2 sequences are ENHRY and SYGVKD. V gave up 8 bases and J gave up 4 bases; unmatched junction bases: 9. CDR3 length: 15 residues. The CDR3 DNA follows: TGTGCCATCGCTTCCCTAGCGGGGGCCCCAGATACGCAGTATTTT. As protein: CAIASLAGAPDTQYF.

This clonotype was recorded many times. This chain uses TRBV6-6 with TRBJ2-5; 7 bases fit TRBD1. This CDR3 comprises 13 residues. CDR1 MNHNY and CDR2 SVGAGI come from the germline V gene (reference sequence). Germline trimming cut 6 bases from V and 5 bases from J; bases unmatched to any gene: 6. The CDR3 sequence is CASSLGGSETQYF. CDR3 bases: TGTGCCAGCAGCTTAGGGGGCTCGGAGACCCAGTACTTC.

In this sample, this clonotype turned up a few times. The V call is TRBV7-2, the J call TRBJ2-6, with D perhaps matching TRBD2 (5 bases). Trimming pared 4 bases from V and 1 base from J, leaving 14 bases between. Germline CDR1 SGHTA, CDR2 FQGNSA. The CDR3 extends over 17 amino acids. In DNA form, the CDR3 reads TGTGCCAGCAGCTCACTAGGGTCCCTATCTGGGGCCAACGTCCTGACTTTC. Its protein product is CASSSLGSLSGANVLTF.

This clonotype was seen at least ten times. The J gene is TRBJ2-7, the V gene TRBV5-1, with a tentative D call TRBD2 (5 bases). V shed 2 bases and J shed 6 bases, with 15 bases lying between them. Germline lookup yields CDR1 SGHRS and CDR2 YFSETQ. The CDR3 covers 14 residues. This CDR3 is CASSFLGISGEQYF. The DNA for the CDR3 is TGCGCCAGCAGCTTCCTCGGGATATCGGGCGAGCAGTACTTC.

In this sample, this clonotype turned up many times. The chain has TRBV7-2 and TRBJ2-3; the D gene could be TRBD1 or TRBD2 (5 bases each). Trimming left V 4 bases short and J 2 bases short, with 19 bases between. Germline CDR1 SGHTA, CDR2 FQGNSA. This CDR3 comprises 17 residues. The CDR3 bases are TGTGCCAGCAGCTCTCAGAATTGGGACCAGCACACAGATACGCAGTATTTT. Protein product: CASSSQNWDQHTDTQYF.